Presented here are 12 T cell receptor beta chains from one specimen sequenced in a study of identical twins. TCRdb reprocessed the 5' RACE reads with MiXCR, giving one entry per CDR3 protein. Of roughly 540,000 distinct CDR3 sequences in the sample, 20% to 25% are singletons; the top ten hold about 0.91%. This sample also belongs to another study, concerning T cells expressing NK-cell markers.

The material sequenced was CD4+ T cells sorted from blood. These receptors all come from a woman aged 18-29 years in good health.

The CDR3: CSARDSGYYEQYF. CDR3 in DNA: TGCAGTGCTAGAGATTCAGGCTACTACGAGCAGTACTTC. The genes are TRBV20-1 and TRBJ2-7; D remains ambiguous. The germline V gene has CDR1 DFQATT and CDR2 SNEGSKA (reference sequence). This CDR3 comprises 13 residues. Trimming pared 0 bases from V and 3 bases from J, leaving 9 bases between.

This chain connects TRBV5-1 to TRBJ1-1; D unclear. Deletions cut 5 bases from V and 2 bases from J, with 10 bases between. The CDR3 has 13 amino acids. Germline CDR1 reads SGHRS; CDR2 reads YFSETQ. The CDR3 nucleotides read TGCGCCAGCAGAAGTCTGGGAAACACTGAAGCTTTCTTT. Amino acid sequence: CASRSLGNTEAFF.

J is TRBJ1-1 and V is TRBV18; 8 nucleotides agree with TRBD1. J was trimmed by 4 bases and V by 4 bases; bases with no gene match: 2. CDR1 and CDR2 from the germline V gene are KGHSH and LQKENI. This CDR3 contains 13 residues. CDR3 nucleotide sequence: TGTGCCAGCTCACGGGACAGGCTCACTGAAGCTTTCTTT. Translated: CASSRDRLTEAFF.

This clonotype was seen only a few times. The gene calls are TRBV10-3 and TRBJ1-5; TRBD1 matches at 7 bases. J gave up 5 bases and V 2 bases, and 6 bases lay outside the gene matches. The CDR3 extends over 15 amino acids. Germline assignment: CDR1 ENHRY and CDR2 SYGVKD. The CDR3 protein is CAISEETGAYQPQHF. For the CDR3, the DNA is TGTGCCATCAGTGAGGAAACAGGGGCGTATCAGCCCCAGCATTTT.

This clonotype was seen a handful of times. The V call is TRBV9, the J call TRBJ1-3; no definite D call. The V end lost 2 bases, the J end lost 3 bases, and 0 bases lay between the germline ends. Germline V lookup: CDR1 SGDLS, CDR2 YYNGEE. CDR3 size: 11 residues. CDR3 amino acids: CASSVGNTIYF. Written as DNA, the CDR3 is TGTGCCAGCAGCGTTGGAAACACCATATATTTT. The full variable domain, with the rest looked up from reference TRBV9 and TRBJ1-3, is DSGVTQTPKHLITATGQRVTLRCSPRSGDLSVYWYQQSLDQGLQFLIQYYNGEERAKGNILERFSAQQFPDLHSELNLSSLELGDSALYFCASSVGNTIYFGEGSWLTVV.

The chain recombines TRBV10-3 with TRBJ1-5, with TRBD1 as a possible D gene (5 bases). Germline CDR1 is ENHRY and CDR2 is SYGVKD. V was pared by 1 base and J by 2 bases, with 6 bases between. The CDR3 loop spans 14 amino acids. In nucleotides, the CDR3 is TGTGCCATCAGTGAGTGGGGGGGCAATCAGCCCCAGCATTTT. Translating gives CAISEWGGNQPQHF.

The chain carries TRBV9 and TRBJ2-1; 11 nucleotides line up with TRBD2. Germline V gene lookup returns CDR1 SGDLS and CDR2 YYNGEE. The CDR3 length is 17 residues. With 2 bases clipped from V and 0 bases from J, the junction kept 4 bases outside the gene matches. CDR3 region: CASSVGLAASSYNEQFF. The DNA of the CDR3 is TGTGCCAGCAGCGTGGGACTAGCGGCTAGCTCCTACAATGAGCAGTTCTTC.

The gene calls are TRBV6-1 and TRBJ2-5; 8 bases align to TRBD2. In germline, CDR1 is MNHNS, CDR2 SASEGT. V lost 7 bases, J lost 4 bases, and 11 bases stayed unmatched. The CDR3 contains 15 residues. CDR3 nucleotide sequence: TGTGCCAGCACCCCAGTTGGAGCGGGAGTAGAGACCCAGTACTTC. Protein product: CASTPVGAGVETQYF.

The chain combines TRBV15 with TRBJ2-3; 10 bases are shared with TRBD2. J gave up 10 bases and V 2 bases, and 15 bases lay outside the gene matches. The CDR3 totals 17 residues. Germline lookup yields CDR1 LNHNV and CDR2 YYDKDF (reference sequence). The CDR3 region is CATSRPKLAGAPSSQYF. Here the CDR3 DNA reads TGTGCCACCAGCAGACCAAAGCTAGCGGGGGCCCCCTCGTCGCAGTATTTT. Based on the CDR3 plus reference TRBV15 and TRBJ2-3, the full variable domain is DAMVIQNPRYQVTQFGKPVTLSCSQTLNHNVMYWYQQKSSQAPKLLFHYYDKDFNNEADTPDNFQSRRPNTSFCFLDIRSPGLGDTAMYLCATSRPKLAGAPSSQYFGPGTRLTVL.

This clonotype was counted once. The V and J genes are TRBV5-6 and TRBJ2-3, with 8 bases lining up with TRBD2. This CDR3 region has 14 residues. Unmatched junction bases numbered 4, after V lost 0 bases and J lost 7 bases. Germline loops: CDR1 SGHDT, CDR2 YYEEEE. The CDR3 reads CASSLAGGTYTQYF. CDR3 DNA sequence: TGTGCCAGCAGCTTGGCGGGGGGGACTTATACGCAGTATTTT. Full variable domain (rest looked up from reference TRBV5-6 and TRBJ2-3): DAGVTQSPTHLIKTRGQQVTLRCSPKSGHDTVSWYQQALGQGPQFIFQYYEEEERQRGNFPDRFSGHQFPNYSSELNVNALLLGDSALYLCASSLAGGTYTQYFGPGTRLTVL.

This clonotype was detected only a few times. The CDR3 DNA reads as TGTGCCAGCAGGGATAGCGGGAGGGGGCCAGATACGCAGTATTTT. Amino acids: CASRDSGRGPDTQYF. The V gene is TRBV12-3 or TRBV12-4, the J gene TRBJ2-3; 11 nucleotides align to TRBD2. Losses at the gene ends were 6 bases for V and 4 bases for J; bases not matched to a gene: 6. The CDR3 has 15 amino acids.

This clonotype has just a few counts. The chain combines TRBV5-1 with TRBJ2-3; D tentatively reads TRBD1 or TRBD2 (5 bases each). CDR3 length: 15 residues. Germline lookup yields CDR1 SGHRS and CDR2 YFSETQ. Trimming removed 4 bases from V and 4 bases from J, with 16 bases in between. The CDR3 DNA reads TGCGCCAGCAGCCCGTCCCGGGACGCAGCAGATACGCAGTATTTT. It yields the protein CASSPSRDAADTQYF.